This is a list of T cell receptor beta chains from one sample in a study of PD-1 blockade in classical Hodgkin lymphoma. Data came from immunoSEQ multiplex PCR; TCRdb stores just in-frame clones and leaves some out. The sample has approximately 80,000 clones, approximately 88% seen once. The sequencing here drew on peripheral blood mononuclear cells (PBMCs), taken at baseline. Receptors originate from a human donor with classical Hodgkin lymphoma. Each CDR3 is given with its conserved first and last residue. Fields, in order: V gene, D gene, CDR3 protein. The D gene is left open where the match is weak.

TRBV6-1 | - | CASTPERAYNQPQHF
TRBV27 | - | CASSLTWSSYEQYF
TRBV19 | TRBD1 | CASNTGAMDEKLFF
TRBV19 | - | CASSIPGYTEAFF
TRBV4-3 | - | CASSQDNQRGPGELFF
TRBV11-2 | TRBD1 | CASSLDPQGVETQYF
TRBV4-3 | TRBD1 | CASSQLGQGDYGYTF
TRBV25-1 | TRBD2 | CASSRLAGGETQYF
TRBV6-6 | - | CASRDQGFHEQYF
TRBV5-5 | - | CASSSVRSDYGYTF
TRBV19 | - | CASMLNREQYF
TRBV6-1 | TRBD2 | CATLAGGGGSEQYF
TRBV18 | - | CASSTRQGNTEAFF
TRBV5-1 | - | CASSPLVAEGTEAFF
TRBV11-2 | - | CASSLVGGYEQYF
TRBV5-1 | - | CASSPMDPGWQYF
TRBV9 | TRBD1 | CASSVEAPGGSNYGYTF
TRBV6-5 | - | CASRPSDAGEQFF
TRBV28 | - | CASSWEGGETQYF
TRBV18 | - | CASSPLTLTGQETQYF
TRBV6-5 | TRBD1 | CASSPGQGNEQFF
TRBV2 | - | CASRKGLESNQPQHF
TRBV4-3 | - | CASSQDQSNSGNTIYF
TRBV5-1 | - | CASSLARMRGESDTQYF
TRBV29-1 | TRBD2 | CSVQGLAGVTDTQYF